The 5 T cell receptor beta chains in this list originate from one sample, sequenced in a study of cytotoxic CD8 clonotypes in ibrutinib-treated CLL. Sequencing used immunoSEQ multiplex PCR; TCRdb keeps in-frame clones, though not all of them. The data contain about 160,000 clones, approximately 80% of them singletons. The sample consisted of PBMCs, taken after 12 months of ibrutinib treatment. Receptor source: a human donor with chronic lymphocytic leukemia.

The CDR3 loop is CASSLQGVNTEAFF. CDR3 nucleotide sequence: TGTGCCAGCAGTTTACAAGGGGTGAACACTGAAGCTTTCTTT. The genes are TRBV28 and TRBJ1-1; the D gene is possibly TRBD1 (5 bases). CDR3 length: 14 residues. Germline CDR1 reads MDHEN; CDR2 reads SYDVKM. V dropped 2 bases and J dropped 0 bases, with 7 bases sitting between them.

The J gene is TRBJ2-1, the V gene TRBV18, with D uncertain. V was cut by 3 bases and J by 3 bases, with 12 bases left in between. Germline V gene sequence: CDR1 KGHSH, CDR2 LQKENI. CDR3 length: 15 amino acids. The CDR3 coding sequence is TGTGCCAGCTCACCTAATCCGGGCCTCTACAATGAGCAGTTCTTC. This gives the protein CASSPNPGLYNEQFF.

Only a few counts were recorded for this clone. The gene calls are TRBV2 and TRBJ2-1; tentatively, D is TRBD2 (6 bases). The V end was cut by 5 bases, the J end by 8 bases, with 16 bases between. CDR3 length: 14 residues. CDR1 is SNHLY and CDR2 is FYNNEI in the germline V gene. The CDR3 loop reads CASSQGTSGDEQFF. In DNA form, the CDR3 reads TGTGCCAGCAGTCAAGGGACTTCAGGCGATGAGCAGTTCTTC.

Written as DNA, the CDR3 is TGTGCCAGCAGTGAAGTAATTGGGTCGGACACAGATACGCAGTATTTT. This codes for CASSEVIGSDTDTQYF. The genes are TRBV2 and TRBJ2-3; no definite D call. Looked up from germline, CDR1 is SNHLY and CDR2 is FYNNEI. The V end was cut by 1 base, the J end by 2 bases, with 13 bases between. The CDR3 extends over 16 amino acids.

Remarks on this clone: The same CDR3 arises from other DNA sequences in this sample as well. The chain has TRBV28 and TRBJ2-3, with no clear D. Trimming left V 4 bases short and J 3 bases short, with 5 bases between. CDR1 and CDR2 (germline): MDHEN, SYDVKM. The CDR3 runs to 12 residues. CDR3: CASSSLTDTQYF. Written as DNA, the CDR3 is TGTGCCAGCAGTTCCCTGACAGATACGCAGTATTTT.